This T cell receptor beta chain was obtained from a study of identifying expanded T cells in peripheral blood. This CDR3 spans 13 amino acids. In germline, CDR1 is MNHEY, CDR2 SVGAGI. The germline V and J ends were trimmed by 6 bases and 5 bases, with 13 bases remaining between them. Sequenced by immunoSEQ multiplex PCR; TCRdb stores in-frame clones only, minus some. Seen here are about 85,000 clones, about 88% observed once, and the top ten hold 15% to 20%. Study-wide results and caveats: Approximately two-week clone count variance significantly increased as total template count grew. Differentially abundant clones: roughly 1.2 between replicates, approximately 16 at roughly 13 days, 19 at four.

Note on this clone: The antigen remains undetermined.

During the collection period, no donor immune events like infections were recorded. The sample consisted of blood. The receptor comes from a person between 18 and 75 years old in good health. The chain employs TRBV6-5 and TRBJ2-5; tentatively, D is TRBD2 (6 bases). Here the CDR3 DNA reads TGTGCCAGCAGCGGAGGGTCTCGGGAGACCCAGTACTTC. It encodes CASSGGSRETQYF.